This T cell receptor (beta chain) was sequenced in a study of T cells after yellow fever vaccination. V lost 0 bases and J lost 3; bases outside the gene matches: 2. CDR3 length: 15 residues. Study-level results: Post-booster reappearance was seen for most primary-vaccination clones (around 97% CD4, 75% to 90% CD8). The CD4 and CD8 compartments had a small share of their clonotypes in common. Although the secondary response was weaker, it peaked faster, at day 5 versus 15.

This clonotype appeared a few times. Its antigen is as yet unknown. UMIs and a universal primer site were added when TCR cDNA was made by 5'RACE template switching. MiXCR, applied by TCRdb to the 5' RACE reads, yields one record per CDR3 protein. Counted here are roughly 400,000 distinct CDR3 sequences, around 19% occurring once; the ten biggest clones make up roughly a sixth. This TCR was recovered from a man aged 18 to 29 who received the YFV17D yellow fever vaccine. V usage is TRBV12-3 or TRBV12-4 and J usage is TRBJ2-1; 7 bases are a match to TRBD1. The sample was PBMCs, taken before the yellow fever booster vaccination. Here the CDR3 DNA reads TGTGCCAGCAGTTTAGCACAGGGGCTCTACAATGAGCAGTTCTTC. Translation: CASSLAQGLYNEQFF.